Shown below are 18 T cell receptor beta chains from a single sample sequenced in a study of response to subunit inactivated influenza vaccine. TCRdb re-called the RT-PCR reads with MiXCR, one entry per CDR3 protein. The table includes hundreds of thousands of distinct CDR3 sequences, over 9% detected once. These data were also reused for a study on T cells expressing NK-cell markers. That paper adds: UMIs were included in TCR beta cDNA generated by 5'RACE template switching.

Sequencing was performed on PBMCs from blood, taken on the day of vaccination. The receptors here all came from a man aged 50-60 years who received an inactivated influenza vaccine.

J is TRBJ1-1 and V is TRBV27, with no clear D. Per germline, CDR1 MNHEY and CDR2 SMNVEV (reference sequence). This CDR3 comprises 12 residues. Trimming shortened V by 6 bases and J by 11 bases, and 16 bases separated the two germline ends. Here the CDR3 reads CASRSREGSAFF. CDR3 nucleotide sequence: TGTGCCAGCAGAAGTAGGGAGGGTTCCGCTTTCTTT.

J is TRBJ2-2 and V is TRBV28, with 10 bases fitting TRBD1. CDR3 length equals 14 residues. Germline V lookup: CDR1 MDHEN, CDR2 SYDVKM. The junction had 5 bases not matched to a gene; V was cut back by 8 bases and J by 5 bases. For the CDR3, the DNA is TGTGCCAGCCAAGACAGGGGGCGGACCGGGGAGCTGTTTTTT. Translating gives CASQDRGRTGELFF.

This clonotype was seen many times. The chain is built from TRBV4-2 and TRBJ1-4; D remains unclear. The CDR3 has 16 residues. V was trimmed by 4 bases and J by 0 bases, leaving 12 bases between them. The germline V gene encodes CDR1 LGHNA and CDR2 YNFKEQ. As DNA, the CDR3 is TGTGCCAGCAGCCTTAATAGAGCTGCAACTAATGAAAAACTGTTTTTT. Its translation is CASSLNRAATNEKLFF.

This clonotype was counted only a few times. The rearrangement joins TRBV12-3 or TRBV12-4 to TRBJ2-7; a weak D match, TRBD1 (5 bases). V was trimmed by 6 bases and J by 3 bases, leaving 15 bases between them. CDR3 length equals 14 residues. The CDR3 reads CASSRAVDSYEQYF. The DNA for the CDR3 is TGTGCCAGCAGCCGCGCCGTAGACAGCTACGAGCAGTACTTC.

This clonotype was counted between two and nine times. The chain combines TRBV5-5 with TRBJ1-1; D remains unclear. The CDR3 has 15 amino acids. Germline-derived CDR1 and CDR2 are SGHKS and YYEKEE (reference sequence). V lost 1 base to trimming and J lost 1 base, with 11 bases between them. CDR3 coding DNA: TGTGCCAGCAGCTTGTTGGCAGCGAAGAACACTGAAGCTTTCTTT. Its protein is CASSLLAAKNTEAFF.

CDR3 in DNA: TGCGCCAGCAGCCCACAGCACCCTCCTAGCACAGATACGCAGTATTTT. Encoded protein: CASSPQHPPSTDTQYF. This rearrangement joins TRBV4-1 to TRBJ2-3; D unresolved. This CDR3 contains 16 residues. Deletions cut 4 bases from V and 0 bases from J, with 14 bases between. Germline V gene lookup returns CDR1 MGHRA and CDR2 YSYEKL.

At least ten counts were recorded for this clonotype. This chain uses TRBV3-1 with TRBJ2-7; D gene ambiguous. Looked up from germline, CDR1 is LGHDT and CDR2 is YNNKEL (reference sequence). CDR3 length: 11 amino acids. The V gene lost 1 base and the J gene lost 5 bases, with 3 bases spanning the gap. This CDR3 is CASSQVNEQYF. In nucleotides, the CDR3 is TGTGCCAGCAGCCAAGTAAACGAGCAGTACTTC.

The J gene is TRBJ2-1, the V gene TRBV9; TRBD2 matches 9 bases. The ends lost 0 bases at V and 9 bases at J; junction bases unmatched: 7. CDR3 length equals 15 residues. Germline loops: CDR1 SGDLS, CDR2 YYNGEE. The CDR3 coding sequence is TGTGCCAGCAGCGTAGGAGGTAGCGGGAGTTCTGAGCAGTTCTTC. It yields the protein CASSVGGSGSSEQFF.

This clonotype appeared many times. V gene TRBV7-2 combines with J gene TRBJ2-3, with TRBD2 as a possible D gene (6 bases). Germline-derived CDR1 and CDR2 are SGHTA and FQGNSA. Trimming took off 4 bases at V and 2 bases at J, with 10 bases between the two ends. CDR3 size: 14 residues. CDR3 residues: CASSSGLYTDTQYF. DNA for the CDR3: TGTGCCAGCAGCTCGGGACTTTACACAGATACGCAGTATTTT. Looking up the rest from reference TRBV7-2 and TRBJ2-3 gives the full variable domain: GAGVSQSPSNKVTEKGKDVELRCDPISGHTALYWYRQSLGQGLEFLIYFQGNSAPDKSGLPSDRFSAERTGGSVSTLTIQRTQQEDSAVYLCASSSGLYTDTQYFGPGTRLTVL.

The chain joins TRBV19 to TRBJ2-1; the match to TRBD1 covers 8 bases. This CDR3 is built from 14 residues. J gave up 7 bases and V 4 bases, and 6 bases lay outside the gene matches. CDR1 is LNHDA and CDR2 is SQIVND in the germline V gene (reference sequence). DNA of the CDR3: TGTGCCAGTAGTAGAAGGACAGGGTTTAATGAGCAGTTCTTC. Amino acid sequence: CASSRRTGFNEQFF.

The CDR3 here is CASSIASYNEQFF. CDR3 DNA sequence: TGCGCCAGCAGCATCGCATCCTACAATGAGCAGTTCTTC. The V gene is TRBV5-1, the J gene TRBJ2-1; D is unclear. CDR3 length: 13 amino acids. Trimming took off 4 bases at V and 1 base at J, with 6 bases between the two ends. The germline gives CDR1 SGHRS, CDR2 YFSETQ.

This chain's CDR3 is CSVLGGNEQFF. The CDR3 nucleotides are TGCAGCGTATTAGGGGGCAATGAGCAGTTCTTC. The chain couples TRBV29-1 to TRBJ2-1; D may be TRBD1 (6 bases). Trimming took off 6 bases at V and 6 bases at J, with 9 bases between the two ends. The length of the CDR3 is 11 residues. Germline CDR1 reads SQVTM; CDR2 reads ANQGSEA.

This clonotype turned up a few times. J is TRBJ1-1 and V is TRBV12-3 or TRBV12-4; D unresolved. This CDR3 comprises 14 residues. V shed 4 bases and J shed 2 bases, with 11 bases lying between them. The CDR3 spells CASSSRWENTEAFF. For the CDR3, the DNA is TGTGCCAGCAGTTCTCGTTGGGAAAACACTGAAGCTTTCTTT.

The rearrangement uses TRBV12-3 or TRBV12-4 and TRBJ1-1; D gene unclear. V lost 8 bases and J lost 5, with 12 bases in between. CDR3 length: 12 residues. CDR3 sequence (DNA): TGTGCCAGCGGGAAGGAGGTGACTGAAGCTTTCTTT. Encoded protein: CASGKEVTEAFF.

The V gene is TRBV6-2 or TRBV6-3, the J gene TRBJ1-2; no definite D call. CDR1 MNHEY and CDR2 SVGEGT come from the germline V gene. The CDR3 runs to 11 residues. V dropped 4 bases and J dropped 7 bases, with 7 bases sitting between them. The CDR3 DNA reads as TGTGCCAGCAGTTTTTCCGGTGGCTACACCTTC. This codes for CASSFSGGYTF.

The rearrangement joins TRBV7-9 to TRBJ2-3, with 9 bases identical to TRBD1. Per germline, CDR1 SEHNR and CDR2 FQNEAQ (reference sequence). V dropped 2 bases and J dropped 8; count of bases not matched to a gene: 2. This CDR3 contains 13 residues. For the CDR3, the DNA is TGTGCCAGCAGCTTACCGACAGGGGGTACGCAGTATTTT. It is translated as CASSLPTGGTQYF.

This clonotype was counted between two and nine times. The V call is TRBV4-2, the J call TRBJ2-2; no reliable D call. Looked up from germline, CDR1 is LGHNA and CDR2 is YNFKEQ. With 0 bases removed from V and 1 base from J, the gap between germline ends came to 6 bases. The CDR3 contains 15 residues. The CDR3 is CASSQDLQNTGELFF. CDR3 nucleotide sequence: TGTGCCAGCAGCCAAGATCTTCAGAACACCGGGGAGCTGTTTTTT.

The chain links TRBV4-3 to TRBJ2-5; the D gene is possibly TRBD1 (5 bases). The CDR3 runs 11 residues. V was cut by 5 bases and J by 10 bases, with 11 bases left in between. Germline V gene sequence: CDR1 LGHNA, CDR2 YSLEER. The CDR3 spells CASSRGRVQYF. For the CDR3, the DNA is TGCGCCAGCAGCAGAGGCAGGGTCCAGTACTTC.